This is a list of T cell receptor beta chains from one sample in a study of identical twins. MiXCR, run by TCRdb on the 5' RACE reads, gives a single entry per CDR3 protein. This sample carries about 920,000 distinct CDR3 sequences, roughly 12% of them seen once, and the ten largest clones take around 1.6%. These data also featured in a second study, about yellow fever vaccine responses in identical twins.

Sequenced sample: PBMCs. These receptors originate from a woman aged 18-35 years in good health. Both conserved end residues are part of each CDR3. D genes are given only for firm matches. Some rows have no size entry. The others give once, few or many, or a class for an expanded clone.

>TRBV24-1|TRBJ2-2|TRBD2|-
CATSDASGTGELFF
TGTGCCACCAGTGATGCTAGCGGGACCGGGGAGCTGTTTTTT
>TRBV12-3/TRBV12-4|TRBJ1-2|-|many
CASSLGVQDGYTF
TGTGCCAGCAGTTTAGGGGTGCAGGATGGCTACACCTTC
>TRBV6-5|TRBJ2-2|-|few
CASSYSPHNTGELFF
TGTGCCAGCAGTTACTCCCCCCACAACACCGGGGAGCTGTTTTTT
>TRBV2|TRBJ2-1|TRBD1|few
CASSEALTATGDNEQFF
TGTGCCAGCAGTGAAGCGCTGACGGCGACAGGGGACAATGAGCAGTTCTTC
>TRBV4-1|TRBJ2-7|-|-
CASSQVGGQRYEQYF
TGCGCCAGCAGCCAAGTAGGGGGGCAACGGTACGAGCAGTACTTC
>TRBV7-2|TRBJ2-3|-|-
CASSLDIDTQYF
TGTGCCAGCAGCCTGGACATCGATACGCAGTATTTT
>TRBV12-3/TRBV12-4|TRBJ2-1|TRBD2|many
CASSPELAGVYNEQFF
TGTGCCAGCAGCCCTGAACTAGCGGGAGTCTACAATGAGCAGTTCTTC
>TRBV7-2|TRBJ1-4|TRBD1|few
CASSIKTGSNEKLFF
TGTGCCAGCAGCATAAAGACAGGGTCTAATGAAAAACTGTTTTTT
>TRBV28|TRBJ1-5|TRBD1|many
CASRGTGPNVRDQPQHF
TGTGCCAGCAGGGGGACAGGGCCTAATGTTAGGGATCAGCCCCAGCATTTT
>TRBV12-3/TRBV12-4|TRBJ2-3|-|few
CASSLGRDQAISTDTQYF
TGTGCCAGCAGTTTAGGTCGGGACCAGGCGATTAGCACAGATACGCAGTATTTT
>TRBV5-1|TRBJ2-6|TRBD1|-
CASSGTGGSGANVLTF
TGCGCCAGCAGTGGGACAGGCGGCTCTGGGGCCAACGTCCTGACTTTC
>TRBV27|TRBJ2-2|TRBD1|-
CASTTGVNTGELFF
TGTGCCAGCACCACAGGGGTGAACACCGGGGAGCTGTTTTTT
>TRBV19|TRBJ1-2|-|-
CASTQGRNYYGYTF
TGTGCCAGTACCCAGGGACGGAATTACTATGGCTACACCTTC
>TRBV25-1|TRBJ2-2|-|-
CASSPRADTGELFF
TGTGCCAGCAGTCCCCGGGCCGACACCGGGGAGCTGTTTTTT
>TRBV12-3/TRBV12-4|TRBJ2-3|-|few
CASSGNGDTQYF
TGTGCCAGCAGTGGTAATGGGGATACGCAGTATTTT
>TRBV18|TRBJ2-3|-|few
CASSWGYEDTQYF
TGTGCCAGCTCTTGGGGATATGAAGATACGCAGTATTTT
>TRBV6-2/TRBV6-3|TRBJ2-2|TRBD1|few
CASSFVLGGKNTGELFF
TGTGCCAGCAGTTTCGTGCTAGGGGGCAAGAACACCGGGGAGCTGTTTTTT
>TRBV11-2|TRBJ2-1|-|few
CASTVRVRDEQFF
TGTGCCAGCACAGTCAGGGTGCGGGACGAGCAGTTCTTC
>TRBV2|TRBJ2-2|TRBD1|-
CATQTGSNTGELFF
TGTGCCACCCAGACAGGGTCGAACACCGGGGAGCTGTTTTTT
>TRBV14|TRBJ1-2|-|few
CASSQTALGYGYTF
TGTGCCAGCAGCCAGACCGCGTTGGGCTATGGCTACACCTTC
>TRBV11-3|TRBJ2-1|TRBD2|-
CASSLASGAIHEQFF
TGTGCCAGCAGCCTTGCTAGCGGGGCTATACATGAGCAGTTCTTC
>TRBV7-8|TRBJ2-2|TRBD1|-
CASSWGTGITGELFF
TGTGCCAGCAGCTGGGGGACAGGGATTACCGGGGAGCTGTTTTTT
>TRBV3-1|TRBJ1-2|-|-
CASSPFERGYTF
TGTGCCAGCAGCCCATTTGAGCGGGGCTACACCTTC
>TRBV12-3/TRBV12-4|TRBJ2-3|-|few
CASTGGRGGTDTQYF
TGTGCCAGCACCGGCGGGCGGGGCGGCACAGATACGCAGTATTTT
>TRBV5-1|TRBJ2-6|-|-
CASMRDTSGANVLTF
TGCGCCAGCATGCGGGACACGTCTGGGGCCAACGTCCTGACTTTC
>TRBV7-9|TRBJ2-3|-|-
CASSSAGSADTQYF
TGTGCCAGCAGCTCGGCAGGTTCGGCAGATACGCAGTATTTT
>TRBV4-1|TRBJ1-4|-|few
CASSRSVATNEKLFF
TGCGCCAGCAGCCGATCAGTCGCAACTAATGAAAAACTGTTTTTT
>TRBV12-3/TRBV12-4|TRBJ2-1|TRBD2|many
CASSVPSGGLAHEQFF
TGTGCCAGCAGCGTTCCCTCGGGGGGGCTGGCCCATGAGCAGTTCTTC
>TRBV5-1|TRBJ2-3|-|-
CASSRDTTTDTQYF
TGCGCCAGCAGCAGGGACACAACCACAGATACGCAGTATTTT
>TRBV4-1|TRBJ2-5|-|many
CASSQDPGETQYF
TGCGCCAGCAGCCAAGATCCGGGAGAGACCCAGTACTTC
>TRBV25-1|TRBJ1-1|-|few
CASSRGGEMEAFF
TGTGCCAGCTCTCGTGGGGGCGAAATGGAAGCTTTCTTT
>TRBV7-9|TRBJ1-5|-|few
CASSPLTQHF
TGTGCCAGCAGCCCCCTGACCCAGCATTTT
>TRBV9|TRBJ2-3|-|-
CASSVGGFRTDTQYF
TGTGCCAGCAGCGTAGGAGGGTTTCGGACAGATACGCAGTATTTT
>TRBV13|TRBJ2-1|-|few
CASSFTRDEQFF
TGTGCCAGCAGCTTTACGCGGGATGAGCAGTTCTTC
>TRBV27|TRBJ2-5|TRBD1|-
CASSPTDRGEETQYF
TGTGCCAGCAGTCCGACGGACAGGGGAGAAGAGACCCAGTACTTC
>TRBV19|TRBJ1-2|-|-
CASSSGSYGCTF
TGTGCCAGTAGCTCAGGTTCCTATGGCTGCACCTTC
>TRBV20-1|TRBJ2-6|-|few
CSALKRISGANVLTF
TGCAGTGCCCTCAAACGCATCTCTGGGGCCAACGTCCTGACTTTC
>TRBV5-1|TRBJ2-1|-|-
CASTRTDWANEQFF
TGCGCCAGCACCAGGACCGATTGGGCCAATGAGCAGTTCTTC
>TRBV9|TRBJ2-3|TRBD1|-
CASSAHHETGGSTDTQYF
TGTGCCAGCAGCGCCCACCACGAGACAGGGGGAAGCACAGATACGCAGTATTTT
>TRBV7-8|TRBJ2-5|-|many
CASSFITQQETQYF
TGTGCCAGCAGCTTCATAACACAACAAGAGACCCAGTACTTC
>TRBV12-3/TRBV12-4|TRBJ1-3|TRBD1|few
CASSFGTGGTGNTIYF
TGTGCCAGCAGTTTCGGGACAGGGGGCACTGGAAACACCATATATTTT
>TRBV24-1|TRBJ2-3|TRBD2|-
CATSDLTSGPREQYF
TGTGCCACCAGTGACCTGACTAGCGGGCCCCGGGAGCAGTATTTT
>TRBV5-1|TRBJ2-3|TRBD2|few
CASSPLVFGRESTDTQYF
TGCGCCAGCAGCCCCCTGGTGTTTGGGAGGGAATCAACAGATACGCAGTATTTT
>TRBV12-3/TRBV12-4|TRBJ1-1|TRBD1|many
CASSPPDRGTEAFF
TGTGCCAGCAGTCCTCCGGACAGGGGCACTGAAGCTTTCTTT
>TRBV20-1|TRBJ2-7|-|-
CSARARELTYEQYF
TGCAGTGCTAGAGCGCGGGAACTAACCTACGAGCAGTACTTC
>TRBV28|TRBJ1-4|TRBD1|few
CASSRRRQGGEKLFF
TGTGCCAGCTCCCGCCGGAGGCAGGGGGGTGAAAAACTGTTTTTT
>TRBV20-1|TRBJ2-1|-|few
CSAVLGFYNEQFF
TGCAGTGCTGTCTTGGGTTTTTACAATGAGCAGTTCTTC
>TRBV10-2|TRBJ1-1|TRBD1|-
CASSDSAGGGTEAFF
TGCGCCAGCAGTGATTCCGCAGGGGGGGGCACTGAAGCTTTCTTT
>TRBV20-1|TRBJ2-5|TRBD2|few
CSARDWSFRGGRETQYF
TGCAGTGCTAGAGATTGGTCCTTCCGGGGGGGCCGGGAGACCCAGTACTTC
>TRBV28|TRBJ2-7|TRBD2|-
CASSLLRGGIEQYF
TGTGCCAGCAGTTTATTACGGGGAGGGATCGAGCAGTACTTC
>TRBV20-1|TRBJ2-7|TRBD1|-
CSAKTGAYEQYF
TGCAGTGCAAAGACAGGGGCCTACGAGCAGTACTTC
>TRBV5-1|TRBJ1-1|TRBD1|few
CASSLGQGPYMNTEAFF
TGCGCCAGCAGCCTAGGACAGGGTCCATACATGAACACTGAAGCTTTCTTT
>TRBV14|TRBJ2-3|TRBD2|few
CASSQEKAGGPMSPPDTQYF
TGTGCCAGCAGCCAAGAGAAAGCGGGGGGTCCCATGTCTCCCCCCGATACGCAGTATTTT
>TRBV3-1|TRBJ2-1|TRBD2|-
CASSFSGRLLNEQFF
TGTGCCAGCAGCTTTAGCGGGAGGTTACTCAATGAGCAGTTCTTC
>TRBV27|TRBJ1-6|TRBD1|-
CASSLTGDLGSPLHF
TGTGCCAGCAGTTTAACAGGGGATTTAGGATCACCCCTCCACTTT
>TRBV5-5|TRBJ1-1|-|few
CASRPEGGLSTEAFF
TGTGCCAGCAGACCTGAGGGGGGGCTAAGTACTGAAGCTTTCTTT
>TRBV19|TRBJ2-7|-|-
CASSFTGQTYEQYF
TGTGCCAGTAGTTTCACCGGACAGACCTACGAGCAGTACTTC
>TRBV11-2|TRBJ2-5|-|-
CASSPHRLQETQYF
TGTGCCAGCAGCCCACACAGACTCCAAGAGACCCAGTACTTC
>TRBV24-1|TRBJ2-1|-|many
CATRGVSYNEQFF
TGTGCCACCCGGGGAGTTTCCTACAATGAGCAGTTCTTC
>TRBV6-5|TRBJ2-6|-|few
CASSYSPGADSGANVLTF
TGTGCCAGCAGTTACTCACCAGGGGCTGACTCTGGGGCCAACGTCCTGACTTTC